This T cell receptor (beta chain) was sequenced in a study of T cells in Graves' hyperthyroidism and ophthalmopathy. Study-wide points: Median prediction lead before ophthalmopathy onset was around seven months with the model. Ophthalmopathy stood apart from stable hyperthyroidism in a 13 V-J model.

Each diagnosis drew on symptoms, thyroxine, TRAb, thyroid ultrasound and orbital computed tomography findings. A sample of blood taken at first hyperthyroidism diagnosis preceded any ophthalmopathy symptoms. Germline CDR1 reads SGHAT; CDR2 reads FQNNGV. This CDR3 has 12 amino acids. V lost 5 bases, J lost 6 bases, and 11 bases lay in between. Amplification yielded TCR beta CDR3 regions, with RNA transcripts as the source. The primer set for the first-round RT-PCR of the TCR CDR3 was HTBI. TCRdb reprocessed the multiplex PCR reads with MiXCR, giving one entry per CDR3 protein. Among over 700,000 distinct CDR3 sequences listed, around 20% were seen once. In its sample, this clonotype was seen many times. Its antigen remains unidentified.

The sequence was obtained from a woman aged 45-60 years with Graves' hyperthyroidism that later progressed to Graves' ophthalmopathy. The chain recombines TRBV11-2 with TRBJ2-7, with unresolved D. The sequencing input was blood. The CDR3 sequence is CASSALLGEQYF. DNA of the CDR3: TGTGCCAGCAGCGCCTTACTTGGCGAGCAGTACTTC.